This T cell receptor (beta chain) stems from a study of blood T cell repertoires in COVID-19 (dated by TCRdb to about 2020). About the full investigation: Samples covering the acute and convalescent phases of COVID-19 were provided by collaborators in the United States, Italy and Spain. The material from the prospective study consisted of cDNA or gDNA derived from T cells, B-cell-depleted T cells, or PBMCs. The dataset comprised deeply sampled blood TCRbeta repertoires from subjects exposed to, actively infected with, or recovered from COVID-19. A freely available public database, intended as a resource for researchers studying the immune response to SARS-CoV-2, is where the repertoires were released. The samples were drawn from two sources: the first 160 participants of the ongoing ImmuneRACE study, and over 950 subjects contributed by 6 global collaborators. A de-identified subject ID, COVID-19 status, age in years and sex were almost always included in the sample metadata. Where available, HLA class I and class II types were taken from metadata supplied by the sample provider and were not determined by assay-based typing.

Worth noting for this clone: The specificity of this receptor is unknown. It has no much larger one-base neighbor in the sample; base qualities were not kept.

The full study reports these points: The amount of clinical and demographic metadata varied by source and participant and was provided uncurated.

Based on the germline V gene (reference sequence), the CDR1 and CDR2 sequences are LNHDA and SQIVND. The CDR3 holds 16 amino acids from the cysteine to the phenylalanine. Only CDR3 DNA remains: 48 bases, in frame from the first base. Ends trimmed: V by 5 bases, J by 0 bases; bases unmatched to a gene: 6. The immunoSEQ Assay, a bias-controlled multiplex PCR, was used to amplify TCRbeta CDR3 regions from genomic DNA. On the study's bioinformatics: The number of nucleated cells in each sample was estimated by amplification of reference gene primers within the assay. To quantify the absolute abundance of each unique TCRbeta CDR3 rearrangement, sequence reads were collapsed and filtered. Productive Simpson clonality was computed per sample as the square root of Simpson's diversity index over productive rearrangements. TCRdb took over this immuneACCESS table, retaining in-frame rearrangements with V and J assigned. Such tables are incomplete; in checked studies, under half of the missing clones stem from an unresolved V gene, and the remainder is unexplained. That table furnishes V, J and clone size, whereas the DNA furnished D and trimming. This sample gives 150,000 to 200,000 clones in total; roughly 85% of them show up just once. The ten most abundant clones make up over 5% of the sample.

The collaborating institutions used their own protocols to collect whole blood in K2EDTA tubes. Collaborator samples were shipped for TCRbeta analysis as frozen whole blood, isolated PBMCs, or DNA extracted from either sample type. The specimen sequenced was peripheral blood. The source of this sequence is a woman aged 30 to 39 with acute or convalescent COVID-19. The chain is assembled from TRBV19 and TRBJ1-3; TRBD1 lines up with 8 middle nucleotides. The nucleotide sequence is TGTGCCAGTAGTGAAGCAGGGGGCTTCTCTGGAAACACCATATATTTT. This is translated as CASSEAGGFSGNTIYF. The full variable domain, completed from the reference TRBV19 and TRBJ1-3 proteins outside the CDR3, reads DGGITQSPKYLFRKEGQNVTLSCEQNLNHDAMYWYRQDPGQGLRLIYYSQIVNDFQKGDIAEGYSVSREKKESFPLTVTSAQKNPTAFYLCASSEAGGFSGNTIYFGEGSWLTVV.